This TCR beta chain comes out of a study of blood T cell repertoires in COVID-19. Study information: Material from acute and convalescent COVID-19 was sourced from the United States, Italy and Spain. PBMCs, B-cell-depleted T cells, or T cells were the source of the cDNA or gDNA that made up the material.

V lost 4 bases to trimming and J lost 5 bases; unmatched junction nucleotides: 14. The germline V gene has CDR1 MNHNS and CDR2 SASEGT. The CDR3 has 16 amino acids. Some clones are missing from TCRdb's copy, which holds only in-frame ones; the method was immunoSEQ multiplex PCR. The data contain roughly 200,000 clones, about 87% of them singletons. Sequencing was carried out using peripheral blood. The clonotype comes from a man between 65 and 85 years old with acute or convalescent COVID-19. The genes are TRBV6-1 and TRBJ2-7; TRBD1 agrees at 7 bases. CDR3 DNA sequence: TGTGCCAGCAGTGGGGGACAGATACAAACCGTCCACGAGCAGTACTTC. Its protein is CASSGGQIQTVHEQYF.